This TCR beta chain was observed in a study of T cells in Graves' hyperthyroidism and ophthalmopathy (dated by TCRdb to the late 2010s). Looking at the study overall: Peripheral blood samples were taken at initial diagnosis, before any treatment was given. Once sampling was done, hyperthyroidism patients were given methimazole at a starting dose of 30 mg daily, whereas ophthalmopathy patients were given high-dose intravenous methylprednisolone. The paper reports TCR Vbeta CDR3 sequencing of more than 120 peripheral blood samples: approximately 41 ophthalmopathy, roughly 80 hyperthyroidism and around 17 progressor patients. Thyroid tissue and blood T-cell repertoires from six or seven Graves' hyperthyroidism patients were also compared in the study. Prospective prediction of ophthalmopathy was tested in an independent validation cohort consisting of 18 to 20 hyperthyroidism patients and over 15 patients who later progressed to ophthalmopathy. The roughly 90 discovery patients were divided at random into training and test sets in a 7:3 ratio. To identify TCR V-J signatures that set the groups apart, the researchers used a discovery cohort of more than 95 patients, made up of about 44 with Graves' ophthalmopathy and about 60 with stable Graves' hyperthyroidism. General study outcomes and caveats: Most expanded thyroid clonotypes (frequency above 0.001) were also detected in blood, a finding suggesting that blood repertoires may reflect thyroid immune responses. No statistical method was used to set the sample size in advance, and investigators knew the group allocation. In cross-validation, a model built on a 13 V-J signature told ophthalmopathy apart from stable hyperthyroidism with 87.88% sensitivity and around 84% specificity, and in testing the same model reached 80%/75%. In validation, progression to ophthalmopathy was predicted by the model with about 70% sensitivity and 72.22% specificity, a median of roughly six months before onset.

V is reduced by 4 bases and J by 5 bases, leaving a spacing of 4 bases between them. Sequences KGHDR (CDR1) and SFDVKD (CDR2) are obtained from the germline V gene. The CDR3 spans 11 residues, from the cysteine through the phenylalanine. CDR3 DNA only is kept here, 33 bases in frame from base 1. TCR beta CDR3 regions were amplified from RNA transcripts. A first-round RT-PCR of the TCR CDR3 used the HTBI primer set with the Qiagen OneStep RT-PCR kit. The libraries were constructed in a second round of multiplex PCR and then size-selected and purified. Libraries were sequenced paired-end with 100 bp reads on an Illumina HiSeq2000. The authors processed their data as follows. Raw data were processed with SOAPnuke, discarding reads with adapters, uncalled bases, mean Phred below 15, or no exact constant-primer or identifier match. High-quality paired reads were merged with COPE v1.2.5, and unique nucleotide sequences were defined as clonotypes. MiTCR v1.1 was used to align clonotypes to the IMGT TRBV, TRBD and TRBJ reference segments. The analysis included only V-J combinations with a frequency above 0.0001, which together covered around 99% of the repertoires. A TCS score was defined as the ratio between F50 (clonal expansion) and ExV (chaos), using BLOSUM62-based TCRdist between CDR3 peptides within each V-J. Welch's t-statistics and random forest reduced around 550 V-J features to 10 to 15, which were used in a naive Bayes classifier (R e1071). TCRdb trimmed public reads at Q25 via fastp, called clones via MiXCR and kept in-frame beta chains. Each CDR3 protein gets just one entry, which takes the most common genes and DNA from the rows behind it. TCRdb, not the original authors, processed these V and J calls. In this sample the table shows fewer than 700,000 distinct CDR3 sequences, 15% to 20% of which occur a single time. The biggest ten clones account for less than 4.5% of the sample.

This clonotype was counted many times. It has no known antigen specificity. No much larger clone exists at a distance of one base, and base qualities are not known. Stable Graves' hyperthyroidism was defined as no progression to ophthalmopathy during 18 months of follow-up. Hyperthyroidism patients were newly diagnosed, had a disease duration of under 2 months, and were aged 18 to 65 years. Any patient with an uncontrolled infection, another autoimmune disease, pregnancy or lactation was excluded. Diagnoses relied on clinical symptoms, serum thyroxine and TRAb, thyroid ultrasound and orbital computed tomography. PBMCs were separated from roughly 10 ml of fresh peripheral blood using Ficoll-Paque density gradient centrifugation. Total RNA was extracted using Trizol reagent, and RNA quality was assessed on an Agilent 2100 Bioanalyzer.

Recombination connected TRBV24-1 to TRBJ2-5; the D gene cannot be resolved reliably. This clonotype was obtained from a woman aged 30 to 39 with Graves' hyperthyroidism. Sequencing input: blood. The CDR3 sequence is CATSERETQYF. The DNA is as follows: TGTGCCACCAGTGAAAGGGAGACCCAGTACTTC.